These 19 T cell receptor beta chains were sequenced from one sample in a study of vaccination effects on CD4 cells after COVID-19. ViraFEST assay sequencing came after antigen-specific CD4+ T cells were expanded with viral peptide pools. The culture ran for roughly ten days, and then CD4+ T cells were isolated. Recipients of the vaccine had no prior SARS-CoV-2 infection and negative nucleocapsid antibodies. These receptors are not linked to any known antigen. Produced via immunoSEQ multiplex PCR; TCRdb's table is partial and in-frame only. The sample has fewer than 85,000 clones; roughly 79% are singletons. The material was CD4+ T cells from PBMCs cultured with SARS-CoV-2 spike peptides, obtained before COVID-19 vaccination. The receptors here all came from a human donor who received a COVID-19 vaccine.

This clone turned up a few times. The chain has TRBV7-2 and TRBJ1-1; D not resolved. The CDR3 is 14 amino acids. Trimming left V 5 bases short and J 1 base short, with 11 bases between. Germline V lookup: CDR1 SGHTA, CDR2 FQGNSA. CDR3 nucleotides: TGTGCCAGCAGCCCTCAGTCTGGGAACACTGAAGCTTTCTTT. The encoded protein is CASSPQSGNTEAFF.

The chain carries TRBV3-1 (or the pseudogene TRBV3-2) and TRBJ1-6; D gene ambiguous. Germline lookup yields CDR1 LGHDT and CDR2 YNNKEL (reference sequence). The CDR3 loop spans 13 amino acids. V was pared by 4 bases and J by 7 bases, with 8 bases between. CDR3: CASSLSLNSPLHF. The CDR3 nucleotides are TGTGCCAGCAGCCTCAGTCTGAATTCACCCCTCCACTTT.

This clone was picked up a small number of times. The chain uses TRBV6-5 and TRBJ1-4; no clear D gene. Trimming shortened V by 2 bases and J by 10 bases, and 11 bases separated the two germline ends. Germline CDR1 reads MNHEY; CDR2 reads SVGAGI. The CDR3 length is 13 residues. In DNA form, the CDR3 reads TGTGCCAGCAGTTACGAGGGTGTTGGAAAACTGTTTTTT. Its protein is CASSYEGVGKLFF.

This clone was seen a few times. The V call is TRBV6-6, the J call TRBJ1-5; weak D call: TRBD1 (6 bases). Germline-derived CDR1 and CDR2 are MNHNY and SVGAGI (reference sequence). With 8 bases removed from V and 6 bases from J, the gap between germline ends came to 14 bases. The CDR3 runs to 13 residues. The CDR3 sequence: CASEQGSAQPQHF. CDR3 sequence (DNA): TGTGCCAGCGAACAGGGATCGGCTCAGCCCCAGCATTTT.

The chain combines TRBV6-6 with TRBJ2-6; D might be TRBD2 (7 bases). Trimming pared 6 bases from V and 0 bases from J, leaving 24 bases between. The germline V gene encodes CDR1 MNHNY and CDR2 SVGAGI (reference sequence). The CDR3 consists of 20 residues. CDR3 sequence (DNA): TGTGCCAGCAGCTCTCCGGGGGCTAGCGGAATTATCTCTGGGGCCAACGTCCTGACTTTC. Protein: CASSSPGASGIISGANVLTF.

A single count supports this clone. V gene TRBV6-5 combines with J gene TRBJ2-7; 7 nucleotides match TRBD1. J gave up 7 bases and V 6 bases, and 9 bases lay outside the gene matches. Germline CDR1 MNHEY, CDR2 SVGAGI. The CDR3 covers 13 residues. In DNA form, the CDR3 reads TGTGCCAGCAGGGACCGACAGGGTCGTGAGCAGTACGTC. It is translated as CASRDRQGREQYV.

The rearrangement joins TRBV27 to TRBJ1-2, with TRBD1 identical over 8 bases. The trim removed 6 bases at V and 4 bases at J, leaving 7 bases unmatched. The germline V gene encodes CDR1 MNHEY and CDR2 SMNVEV (reference sequence). This CDR3 contains 14 residues. The CDR3 DNA sequence: TGTGCCAGCAGGGGACAGGTCGACGCCTATGGCTACACCTTC. This codes for CASRGQVDAYGYTF.

This sequence joins TRBV7-2 and TRBJ1-6; unclear D gene. This CDR3 region has 18 residues. Germline V gene sequence: CDR1 SGHTA, CDR2 FQGNSA. Trimming pared 4 bases from V and 3 bases from J, leaving 19 bases between. CDR3 loop: CASSSRMDGYFYNSPLHF. DNA of the CDR3: TGTGCCAGCAGCTCCCGAATGGACGGCTATTTCTATAATTCACCCCTCCACTTT.

The chain combines TRBV11-3 with TRBJ2-1; possibly TRBD1 for D (5 bases). CDR1 SGHNT and CDR2 YENEEA come from the germline V gene. The CDR3 totals 14 residues. V dropped 3 bases and J dropped 10 bases, with 16 bases sitting between them. CDR3: CASSFQGSDGEQFF. The CDR3 nucleotides are TGTGCCAGCAGCTTTCAGGGTTCGGATGGGGAGCAGTTCTTC.

This chain joins TRBV29-1 and TRBJ1-4, with 7 bases that match TRBD1. J gave up 7 bases and V 4 bases, and 12 bases lay outside the gene matches. The CDR3 covers 15 residues. Germline CDR1 reads SQVTM; CDR2 reads ANQGSEA. CDR3 loop: CSVAREQGRGEKLFF. The CDR3 DNA reads TGCAGCGTTGCTCGTGAACAGGGGCGGGGTGAAAAACTGTTTTTT. Full variable domain (rest looked up from reference TRBV29-1 and TRBJ1-4): SAVISQKPSRDICQRGTSLTIQCQVDSQVTMMFWYRQQPGQSLTLIATANQGSEATYESGFVIDKFPISRPNLTFSTLTVSNMSPEDSSIYLCSVAREQGRGEKLFFGSGTQLSVL.

J is TRBJ1-4 and V is TRBV14; D uncertain. The CDR3 runs to 17 residues. Germline V gene lookup returns CDR1 SGHDN and CDR2 FVKESK. V was shortened by 0 bases and J by 8 bases, with 19 bases between the two germline ends. The CDR3 nucleotides are TGTGCCAGCAGCCAAGATCCGAGCATACGGGGTTACGAAAAACTGTTTTTT. It codes for CASSQDPSIRGYEKLFF.

This chain connects TRBV10-3 to TRBJ1-3; D not resolved. V was cut by 3 bases and J by 4 bases, with 13 bases left in between. Germline V gene sequence: CDR1 ENHRY, CDR2 SYGVKD. The CDR3 has 15 amino acids. The CDR3: CAISDFLGGGNTIYF. CDR3 DNA: TGTGCCATCAGTGATTTTTTGGGTGGAGGAAACACCATATATTTT.

The rearrangement joins TRBV18 to TRBJ2-4; D gene ambiguous. Looked up from germline, CDR1 is KGHSH and CDR2 is LQKENI. The CDR3 is 15 amino acids. V lost 2 bases, J lost 4 bases, and 12 bases lay in between. The CDR3 DNA follows: TGTGCCAGCTCACCAGACTCCGGCTTAAAAAACATTCAGTACTTC. This encodes CASSPDSGLKNIQYF.

This clone was counted a few times. The chain links TRBV4-1 to TRBJ1-5; D not certain. Germline loops: CDR1 MGHRA, CDR2 YSYEKL. The CDR3 contains 14 residues. Trimming removed 4 bases at V and 7 bases at J, with 14 bases between. The CDR3 is CASSPAGMWQPQHF. In nucleotides, the CDR3 is TGCGCCAGCAGCCCGGCAGGCATGTGGCAGCCCCAGCATTTT.

The chain is built from TRBV27 and TRBJ1-6; D remains ambiguous. The CDR3 is made up of 17 amino acids. Trimming shortened V by 3 bases and J by 5 bases, and 17 bases separated the two germline ends. Germline CDR1 is MNHEY and CDR2 is SMNVEV (reference sequence). CDR3 nucleotides: TGTGCCAGCAGTTTTCGACCTCGAACAGATGATAATTCACCCCTCCACTTT. Amino acids: CASSFRPRTDDNSPLHF.

This chain uses TRBV6-5 with TRBJ2-1, with 8 bases that match TRBD2. V lost 2 bases, J lost 1 base, and 1 base stayed unmatched. This CDR3 region has 15 residues. From germline, CDR1 is MNHEY and CDR2 SVGAGI. The chain's CDR3 is CASSYERGSYNEQFF. The CDR3 DNA follows: TGTGCCAGCAGTTACGAGCGGGGGTCCTACAATGAGCAGTTCTTC.

The chain couples TRBV10-1 to TRBJ2-1; D possibly corresponds to TRBD1 (6 bases). The germline CDR1 and CDR2 sequences are WNHNN and SYGVQD (reference sequence). V was pared by 3 bases and J by 10 bases, with 19 bases between. The CDR3 totals 15 residues. The CDR3 protein is CASSDVLWGQGEQFF. CDR3 in DNA: TGCGCCAGCAGTGATGTTTTGTGGGGTCAGGGGGAGCAGTTCTTC.

The CDR3 sequence is CASSLRGQSGGAYNEQFF. CDR3 DNA: TGCGCCAGCAGTCTCAGGGGACAGAGCGGGGGGGCCTACAATGAGCAGTTCTTC. The rearrangement joins TRBV5-1 to TRBJ2-1; 10 bases align to TRBD2. The germline gives CDR1 SGHRS, CDR2 YFSETQ. V lost 5 bases to trimming and J lost 2 bases; unmatched junction nucleotides: 13. The CDR3 length is 18 residues. The whole variable domain, remainder taken from reference TRBV5-1 and TRBJ2-1, is KAGVTQTPRYLIKTRGQQVTLSCSPISGHRSVSWYQQTPGQGLQFLFEYFSETQRNKGNFPGRFSGRQFSNSRSEMNVSTLELGDSALYLCASSLRGQSGGAYNEQFFGPGTRLTVL.

The chain couples TRBV6-5 to TRBJ2-1; the D gene is possibly TRBD2 (6 bases). Germline V lookup: CDR1 MNHEY, CDR2 SVGAGI. Trimming took off 0 bases at V and 1 base at J, with 10 bases between the two ends. The CDR3 length is 16 residues. CDR3 nucleotides: TGTGCCAGCAGTTACTCGTCGGGGACTTCCTACAATGAGCAGTTCTTC. Encoded protein: CASSYSSGTSYNEQFF.